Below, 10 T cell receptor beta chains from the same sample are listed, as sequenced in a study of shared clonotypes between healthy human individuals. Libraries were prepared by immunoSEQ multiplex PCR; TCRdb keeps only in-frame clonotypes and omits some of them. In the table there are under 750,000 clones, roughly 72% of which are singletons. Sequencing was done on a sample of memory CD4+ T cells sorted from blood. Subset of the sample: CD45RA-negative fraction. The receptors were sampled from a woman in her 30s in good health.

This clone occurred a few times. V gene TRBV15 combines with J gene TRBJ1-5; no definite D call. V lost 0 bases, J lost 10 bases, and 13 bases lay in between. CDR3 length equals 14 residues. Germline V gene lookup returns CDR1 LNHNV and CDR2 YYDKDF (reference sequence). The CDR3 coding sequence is TGTGCCACCAGCAGAGAGACGGCCGGGGAACCCCAGCATTTT. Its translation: CATSRETAGEPQHF.

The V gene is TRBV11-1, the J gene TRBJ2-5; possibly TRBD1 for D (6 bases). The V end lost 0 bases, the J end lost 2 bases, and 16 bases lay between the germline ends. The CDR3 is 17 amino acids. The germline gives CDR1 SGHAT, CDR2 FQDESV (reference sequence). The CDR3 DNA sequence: TGTGCCAGCAGCTTAGCGAGGGGCAGGGGTCTGCAAGAGACCCAGTACTTC. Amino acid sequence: CASSLARGRGLQETQYF.

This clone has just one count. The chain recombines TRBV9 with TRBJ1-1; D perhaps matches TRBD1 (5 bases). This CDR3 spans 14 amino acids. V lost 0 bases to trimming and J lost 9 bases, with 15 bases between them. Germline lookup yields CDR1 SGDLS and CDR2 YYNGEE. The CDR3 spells CASSVGGLNHKAFF. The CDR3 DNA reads TGTGCCAGCAGCGTAGGGGGCCTCAATCACAAAGCTTTCTTT.

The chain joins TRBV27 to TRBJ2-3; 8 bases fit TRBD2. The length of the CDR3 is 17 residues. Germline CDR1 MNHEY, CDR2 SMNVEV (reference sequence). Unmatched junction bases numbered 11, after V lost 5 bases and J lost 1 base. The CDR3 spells CASSKTSGRIRTDTQYF. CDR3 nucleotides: TGTGCCAGCAGTAAGACAAGCGGGAGAATCCGCACAGATACGCAGTATTTT.

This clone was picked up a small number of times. The CDR3 loop is CAKDREGEKLFF. In DNA form, the CDR3 reads TGCGCCAAGGACAGGGAGGGTGAAAAACTGTTTTTT. The gene calls are TRBV5-1 and TRBJ1-4; 8 bases match TRBD1. Germline CDR1 reads SGHRS; CDR2 reads YFSETQ. This CDR3 has 12 residues. V lost 9 bases, J lost 7 bases, and 5 bases stayed unmatched.

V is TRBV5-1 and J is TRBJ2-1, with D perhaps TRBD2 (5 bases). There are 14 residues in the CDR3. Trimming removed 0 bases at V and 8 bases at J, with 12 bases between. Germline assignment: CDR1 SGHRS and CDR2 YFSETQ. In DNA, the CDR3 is TGCGCCAGCAGCTTGGGGAGGTTCCCCGATGAGCAGTTCTTC. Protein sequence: CASSLGRFPDEQFF.

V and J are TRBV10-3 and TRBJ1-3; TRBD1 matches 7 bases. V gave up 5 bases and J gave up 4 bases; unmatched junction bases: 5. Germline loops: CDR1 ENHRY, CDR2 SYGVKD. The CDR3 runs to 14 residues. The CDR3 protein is CAISIGTEGNTIYF. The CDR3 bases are TGTGCCATCAGTATAGGGACAGAAGGAAACACCATATATTTT.

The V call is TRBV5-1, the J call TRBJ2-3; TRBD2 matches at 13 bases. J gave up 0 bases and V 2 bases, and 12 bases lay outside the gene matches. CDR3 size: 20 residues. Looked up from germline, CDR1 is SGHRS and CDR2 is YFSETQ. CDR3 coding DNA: TGCGCCAGCAGCTTCACCCTACGACTAGCGGGAGGTGCCAGCACAGATACGCAGTATTTT. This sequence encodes CASSFTLRLAGGASTDTQYF.

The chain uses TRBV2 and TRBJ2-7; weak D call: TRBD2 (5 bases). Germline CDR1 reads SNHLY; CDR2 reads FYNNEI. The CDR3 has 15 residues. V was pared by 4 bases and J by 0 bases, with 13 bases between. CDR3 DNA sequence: TGTGCCAGCAGTGGAGGCGGGCGAAGCTCCTACGAGCAGTACTTC. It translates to CASSGGGRSSYEQYF.

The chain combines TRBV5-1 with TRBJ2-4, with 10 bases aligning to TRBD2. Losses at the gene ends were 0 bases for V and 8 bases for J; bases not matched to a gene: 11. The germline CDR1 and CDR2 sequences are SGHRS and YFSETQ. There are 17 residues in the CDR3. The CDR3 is CASSLDRTSGIRDIQYF. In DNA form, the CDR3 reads TGCGCCAGCAGCTTGGATCGGACTAGCGGCATCAGGGACATTCAGTACTTC. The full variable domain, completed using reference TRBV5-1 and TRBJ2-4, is KAGVTQTPRYLIKTRGQQVTLSCSPISGHRSVSWYQQTPGQGLQFLFEYFSETQRNKGNFPGRFSGRQFSNSRSEMNVSTLELGDSALYLCASSLDRTSGIRDIQYFGAGTRLSVL.